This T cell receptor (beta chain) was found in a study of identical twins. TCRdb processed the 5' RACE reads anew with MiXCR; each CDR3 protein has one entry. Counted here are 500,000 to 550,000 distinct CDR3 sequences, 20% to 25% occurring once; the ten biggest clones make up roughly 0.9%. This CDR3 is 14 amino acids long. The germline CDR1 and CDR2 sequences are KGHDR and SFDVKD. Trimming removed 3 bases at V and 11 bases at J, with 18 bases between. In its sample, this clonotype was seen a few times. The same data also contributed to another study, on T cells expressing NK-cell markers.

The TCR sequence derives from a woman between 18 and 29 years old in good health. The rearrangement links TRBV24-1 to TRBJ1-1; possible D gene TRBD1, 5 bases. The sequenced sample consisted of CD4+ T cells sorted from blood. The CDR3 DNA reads TGTGCCACCAGTGATCCCAGGGTGAGGGAGTGCGCTTTCTTT. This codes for CATSDPRVRECAFF.